The T cell receptor beta chain under discussion was sequenced for a study of shared clonotypes between healthy human individuals. General study points: Clonotype sharing among the donors was expected to vary with sequencing depth.

Germline-derived CDR1 and CDR2 are SQVTM and ANQGSEA. CDR3 length: 15 amino acids. The ends lost 6 bases at V and 3 bases at J; junction bases unmatched: 12. The study ran the assay at deep level. It was across several immunoSEQ plates that each subset's genomic DNA was evenly split. Using immunoSEQ multiplex PCR, the repertoire was profiled, and TCRdb retains in-frame clones only, with some absent. The data contain some 500,000 clones, roughly 80% of them singletons. Donors were healthy HIV-negative adults without recent acute infections or vaccinations. For this clone: Its matching antigen is unknown. Since a far larger clone is one base different, this is likely a read error. The sample holds other DNA sequences that translate to the same CDR3.

This sequence was found in a woman in her thirties or forties in good health. Some clones in this sample may be carry-over from other donors' samples. V usage is TRBV29-1 and J usage is TRBJ1-2; TRBD1 matches at 8 bases. The sequencing sample was made of PBMCs. DNA of the CDR3: TGCAGCGTCCCTGCGACAGGGGACATCTACTATGGCTACACCTTC. Its translation: CSVPATGDIYYGYTF.